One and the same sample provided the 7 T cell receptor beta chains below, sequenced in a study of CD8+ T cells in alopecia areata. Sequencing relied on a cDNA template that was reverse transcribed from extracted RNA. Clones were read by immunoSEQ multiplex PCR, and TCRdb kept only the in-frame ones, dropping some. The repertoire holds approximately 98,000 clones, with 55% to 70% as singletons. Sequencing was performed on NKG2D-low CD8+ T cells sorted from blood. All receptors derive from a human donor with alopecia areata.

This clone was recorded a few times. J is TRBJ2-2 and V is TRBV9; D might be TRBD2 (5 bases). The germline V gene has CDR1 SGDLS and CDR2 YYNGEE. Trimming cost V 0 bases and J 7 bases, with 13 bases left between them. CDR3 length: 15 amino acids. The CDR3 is CASSVERIGNGELFF. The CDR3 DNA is TGTGCCAGCAGCGTAGAGCGGATCGGAAACGGGGAGCTGTTTTTT.

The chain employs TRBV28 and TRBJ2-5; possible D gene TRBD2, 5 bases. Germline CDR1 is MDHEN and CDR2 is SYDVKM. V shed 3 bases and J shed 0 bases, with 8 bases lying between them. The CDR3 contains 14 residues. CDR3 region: CASSFGGNQETQYF. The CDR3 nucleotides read TGTGCCAGCAGTTTTGGAGGAAACCAAGAGACCCAGTACTTC.

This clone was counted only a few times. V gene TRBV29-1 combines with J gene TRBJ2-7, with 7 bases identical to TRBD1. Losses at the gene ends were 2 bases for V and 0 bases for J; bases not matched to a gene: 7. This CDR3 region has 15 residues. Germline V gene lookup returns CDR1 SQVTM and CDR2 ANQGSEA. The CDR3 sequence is CSVESTGIGSYEQYF. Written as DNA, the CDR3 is TGCAGCGTTGAATCGACAGGGATCGGCTCCTACGAGCAGTACTTC.

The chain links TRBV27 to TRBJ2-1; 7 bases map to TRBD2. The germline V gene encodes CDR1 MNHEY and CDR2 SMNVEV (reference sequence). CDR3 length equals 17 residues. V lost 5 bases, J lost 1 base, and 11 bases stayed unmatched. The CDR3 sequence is CASSPTTAGRSYNEQFF. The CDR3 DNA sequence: TGTGCCAGCAGTCCCACCACAGCGGGACGGTCCTACAATGAGCAGTTCTTC.

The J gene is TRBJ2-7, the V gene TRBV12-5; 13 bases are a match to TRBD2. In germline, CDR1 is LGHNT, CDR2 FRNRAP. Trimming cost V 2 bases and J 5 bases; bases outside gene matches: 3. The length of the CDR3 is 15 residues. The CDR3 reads CASGLNGLAGDEQYF. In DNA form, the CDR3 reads TGTGCTAGTGGTTTGAACGGACTAGCGGGAGACGAGCAGTACTTC.

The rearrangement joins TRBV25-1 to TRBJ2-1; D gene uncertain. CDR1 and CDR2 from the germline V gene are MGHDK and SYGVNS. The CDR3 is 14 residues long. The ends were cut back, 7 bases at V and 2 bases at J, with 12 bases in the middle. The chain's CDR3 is CASTLSSTYNEQFF. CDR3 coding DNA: TGTGCCAGCACCCTTAGTTCGACCTACAATGAGCAGTTCTTC. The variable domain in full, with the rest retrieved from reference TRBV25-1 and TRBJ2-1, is EADIYQTPRYLVIGTGKKITLECSQTMGHDKMYWYQQDPGMELHLIHYSYGVNSTEKGDLSSESTVSRIRTEHFPLTLESARPSHTSQYLCASTLSSTYNEQFFGPGTRLTVL.

CDR3 in DNA: TGTGCCAGCAAAGGGGCGGGGGAGACCCAGTACTTC. It codes for CASKGAGETQYF. The rearrangement links TRBV6-1 to TRBJ2-5, with D possibly matching TRBD2 (6 bases). Trimming pared 7 bases from V and 5 bases from J, leaving 11 bases between. CDR1 is MNHNS, CDR2 SASEGT, per germline. This CDR3 comprises 12 residues.